This T cell receptor (beta chain) was obtained from a study of cytomegalovirus exposure and HLA in healthy donors (dated by TCRdb to about 2017). Regarding the research as a whole: An earlier analysis of approximately 550 of the donors reported 276 Gb of sequence data and 117 million unique TCR beta sequences from some 180 million T cells. About 300 gigabases of sequencing data and tens of millions of unique TCR sequences were included in an early release covering about 600 HLA-typed donors. Of the roughly 400 genotyped donors, approximately 82% fell in the genetic ancestry cluster associated with self-reported Caucasian donors. The aim of the study was to test whether cataloging public T cell receptors could identify signatures of past pathogen exposure. The study profiled the T cell repertoires of more than 500 subjects by immunosequencing and related them to cytomegalovirus serostatus. In addition to the first cohort of 666 subjects, a separate validation cohort of 130 or so different subjects was used. To predict cytomegalovirus infection status, the study brought together high-throughput TCR immunosequencing, statistical association of individual TCRs with disease status, and machine learning. To study patterns of TCR occurrence, a later analysis re-analyzed previously published TCR beta repertoires from just over 650 donors and added high-resolution HLA genotyping. Rather than drawing on any new phenotypic data, the later analysis identified candidate immune exposures from TCR beta sequences and the way those sequences occurred across donors. In an earlier analysis of roughly 580 of the donors, high-throughput TCR beta sequencing was used to judge whether each TCR beta V gene segment behaved as functional or pseudogenic. Donor age, sex, ethnicity and CMV serostatus were compiled together with the repertoire data. In a later genetic analysis, genome-wide SNP genotypes for 398 of the 666 donors were used, and that subset was treated as a discovery cohort. Every discovery cohort repertoire had been produced on one sequencing platform. Class I and class II HLA loci were covered by the typing at four-digit resolution. Typing coverage differed by locus: A, B, C, DRB1 and DQB1 were typed in about 629-640 donors, DQA1 in about 550, DPA1 in some 570, and DPB1 in roughly 450. Four to six DR-DQ haplotypes were handled as single units for association and clustering, since linkage in the cohort was strong. On average, over 200,000 unique TCR beta nucleotide sequences were sequenced per donor among some 430 genotyped donors of the cohort, with roughly 18% of those sequences being non-productive.

Summary of the overall study and its limitations: At a false discovery rate of 0.05, a later analysis linked 15,000 to 20,000 TCR beta sequences to specific HLA alleles. Sequencing depth was assumed to be roughly uniform across donors in the presence/absence analyses, though that assumption may not hold. Cytomegalovirus status was reported to be diagnosed by the classifier with high specificity and sensitivity in both the original and validation cohorts. In a later genetic analysis, a missense DCLRE1C variant was associated with V-gene and J-gene trimming of TCR beta chains, and the association was replicated in an independent cohort. Strong co-occurrence of HLA alleles, especially DR and DQ, made assigning TCR associations to individual alleles difficult. Only TCR beta chains were sequenced in this cohort, and the absence of alpha or paired-chain data limited detectable features. Because some donors lacked HLA typing at each locus, the association tests relied only on the typed subset. While some public TCRs were present in many individuals, most TCR sequences turned up only very rarely across donors. In a later analysis, most CMV-associated TCR beta chains were found to appear HLA-restricted, with HLA associations seemingly driven largely by CMV exposure. The only immune exposure information available for the cohort was CMV serostatus. In a later analysis, several top co-occurrence clusters were reported to appear linked to parvovirus B19, influenza, CMV and Epstein-Barr virus. In a later analysis, HLA-associated TCR beta chains showed more clonal expansion and lower generation probabilities than non-associated chains that were equally common. A few of the identified cytomegalovirus-associated TCR beta chains were confirmed in vitro to be specific for cytomegalovirus antigens. Approximately 16 rarely observed V segments, including chromosome 9 orphons, were excluded from the earlier analysis of several hundred of the donors because counts were too low. The study listed 164 TCR beta chains as associated with cytomegalovirus. Correlated functional status among segregating V segments might reflect linkage disequilibrium, but an unknown experimental factor could not be ruled out. According to a later analysis, TCR association rates differed among HLA loci, with DRB1 alleles showing the most associated TCRs and HLA-C alleles showing the fewest. According to a later genetic analysis, donors in an Asian-associated ancestry cluster had fewer N-insertions in productive TCRs than the approximately 700-donor mean. A further reported finding was that TCR beta sequences accurately predicted the HLA-A and HLA-B alleles for most subjects in the first cohort. The authors suggested that the approach could potentially be generalized to other disease states and immunological phenotypes. The sequencing pipeline was judged likely to have produced a cluster of highly shared sequence variants as a technical artifact. In an earlier analysis of 587 of the donors, most TCR beta V segments were observed in productive rearrangements about 90% or about 30% of the time, broadly matching IMGT annotations.

The cohort was made up of several hundred healthy bone marrow donors. All cohort members were sampled while nominally healthy, although unrecorded immune exposures were likely present. The donor was CMV seronegative and was included in the group of a few hundred seronegative cohort members. Each donor provided a peripheral blood sample, and peripheral blood mononuclear cells were used for TCR beta sequencing. Genomic DNA was extracted from the blood cell samples with the Qiagen DNeasy Blood Extraction Kit. The library relied on the immunoSEQ multiplex PCR assay. The multiplex PCR relied on a mix of 60 forward primers for TCR Vbeta segments and 13 reverse primers for TCR Jbeta segments. The CDR3 region of rearranged TCR beta genes was amplified from genomic DNA by a multiplex PCR assay. The amplified TCR beta libraries were sequenced on the Illumina HiSeq System as 87-base-pair reads. The original pipeline was this. Across the 670 or so repertoires, a later analysis counted approximately 83 million unique TCR beta chains, some 11 million of which were shared by at least two donors. Raw reads were error-corrected and collapsed into unique sequences with a nearest-neighbor algorithm that merged closely related sequences to remove PCR and sequencing errors. V, D and J gene segments were assigned by aligning CDR3 sequences to IMGT reference sequences. For a sequence to be retained, a match of at least six nucleotides to both a V gene segment and a J gene segment was required. Rearrangements were called productive when the CDR3 lacked stop codons and stayed in frame with V and J; all others were non-productive. Following IMGT convention, CDR3 was defined as the stretch from the second conserved V-encoded cysteine up to the conserved J-encoded phenylalanine. In an earlier analysis of around 540 of the donors, sequences lacking an unambiguous match to a single V gene segment were excluded. In an earlier analysis of 587 of the donors, a V segment was called functional when productive rearrangements were above 56.7%, and segregating when the standard deviation between donors exceeded 5%. A statistical classification framework was developed to diagnose cytomegalovirus status using the catalog of TCR beta chain sequences. In a later analysis, TCR nucleotide sequences were compared against IMGT/GENE-DB human TR gene sequences so that V and J genes could be assigned. Using the TCRdist pipeline, a later analysis assigned CDR3 sequences along with most-parsimonious VDJ recombination scenarios. A later analysis defined each TCR beta chain by its CDR3 amino acid sequence plus V-gene family, and excluded reads lacking a unique V-gene family. In a later analysis, nearly 600 highly shared, low-generation-probability nucleotide sequences were removed to address suspected cross-contamination and a sequencing artifact. For each public chain, a later analysis derived a clonal expansion index from normalized ranks of inferred template counts within each repertoire. In a later analysis, generation probabilities were computed with a VDJ recombination model fitted to out-of-frame rearrangements, and the resulting probabilities were checked against IGoR. In a later analysis, TCR-TCR, TCR-HLA and TCR-CMV co-occurrence was scored with hypergeometric tests, and a repertoire-size bias correction was applied to TCR pairs. To estimate false discovery rates, a later analysis permuted the HLA or CMV assignments 20 times. In a later analysis, co-occurring TCRs were grouped with DBSCAN, and TCRdist sequence similarity was added when clustering was performed within HLA-allele-positive subsets. Co-occurrence clustering excluded repertoires with fewer than 30,000 or more than 120,000 public chains, plus five with anomalous nucleotide sharing. The table comes from immuneACCESS by way of TCRdb, which keeps in-frame sequences with V and J called. Part of the clones is missing from these tables; in studies checked, under half for an unresolved V gene and the rest for unknown reasons. V and J calls and clone size come straight from that table; D and trimming were deduced from the DNA. This sample is represented by about 140,000 clones; 65% to 80% of them were singletons. The biggest ten clones account for 2.5% to 3.5% of the sample.

Concerning this clone itself: Which antigen it targets is not known. Within one base of it there is no much larger clone, and no base qualities were kept.

The TCR originated in a man in his forties or fifties in good health and CMV-seronegative. Specimen: PBMCs.

The CDR3 reads as follows: CAWGTAGNTIYF. The DNA is TGTGCCTGGGGGACAGCTGGAAACACCATATATTTT. Rearrangement joined TRBV30 to TRBJ1-3, and 7 junction bases match TRBD1. Germline trimming: 5 bases from V, 2 bases from J; junction bases outside gene matches: 0. The germline V gene (reference sequence) yields GTSNPN for CDR1 and SVGIG for CDR2. Measured from the cysteine to the phenylalanine, the CDR3 is 12 residues long. Of the read, only the CDR3 DNA is kept; its 36 bases are in frame from base 1.